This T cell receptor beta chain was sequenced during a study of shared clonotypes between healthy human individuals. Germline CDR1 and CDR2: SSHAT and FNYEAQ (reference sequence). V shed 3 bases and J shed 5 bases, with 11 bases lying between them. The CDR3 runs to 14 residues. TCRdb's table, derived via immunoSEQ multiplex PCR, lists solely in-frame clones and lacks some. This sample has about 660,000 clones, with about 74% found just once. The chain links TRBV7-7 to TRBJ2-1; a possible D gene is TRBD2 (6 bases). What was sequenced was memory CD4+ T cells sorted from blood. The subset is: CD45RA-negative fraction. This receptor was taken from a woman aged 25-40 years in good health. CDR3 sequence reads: CASSLTSLHNEQFF. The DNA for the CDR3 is TGTGCCAGCAGCTTGACTAGTCTCCACAATGAGCAGTTCTTC.